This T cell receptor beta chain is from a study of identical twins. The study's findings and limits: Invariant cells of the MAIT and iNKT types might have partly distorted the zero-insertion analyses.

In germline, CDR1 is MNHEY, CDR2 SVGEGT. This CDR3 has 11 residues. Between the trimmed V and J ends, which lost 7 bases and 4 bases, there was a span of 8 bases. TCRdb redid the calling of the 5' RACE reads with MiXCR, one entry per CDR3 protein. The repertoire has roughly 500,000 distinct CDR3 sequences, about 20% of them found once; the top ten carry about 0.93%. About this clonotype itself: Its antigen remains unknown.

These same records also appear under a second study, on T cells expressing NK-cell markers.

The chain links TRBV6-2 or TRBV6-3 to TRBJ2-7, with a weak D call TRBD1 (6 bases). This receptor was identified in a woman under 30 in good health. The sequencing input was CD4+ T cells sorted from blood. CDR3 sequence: CASTTGYEQYF. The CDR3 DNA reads TGTGCCAGCACCACAGGGTACGAGCAGTACTTC.